This TCR beta chain emerged from a study of a mutant IDH1 vaccine in newly diagnosed glioma. Study summary: The first vaccination came 4-6 weeks after radiotherapy alone, or with temozolomide cycles. V12 came at week 35, V13 at week 47.

This clone turned up a few times. What it binds is unknown. Time point reported: week 35, safety follow-up. Every vaccine dose comprised 300 ug of mutant IDH1 20-mer peptide plus topical imiquimod. The CDR3 has 13 residues. In germline, CDR1 is SEHNR, CDR2 FQNEAQ (reference sequence). J lost 4 bases, V lost 5 bases, and 4 bases had no gene match. The repertoire was sequenced with immunoSEQ multiplex PCR; TCRdb's copy has only in-frame clones and lacks some. The table includes tens of thousands of clones, almost 85% detected once. The source of this sequence is a young man with glioma. Sample: PBMCs, taken from a glioma patient whose treatment included an IDH1 peptide vaccine. J is TRBJ1-1 and V is TRBV7-9; TRBD1 matches 7 bases. This CDR3 reads CASSGQGGTEAFF. In nucleotides, the CDR3 is TGTGCCAGCAGCGGTCAGGGGGGCACTGAAGCTTTCTTT.